This T cell receptor (beta chain) was sequenced in a study of a mutant IDH1 vaccine in newly diagnosed glioma (dated by TCRdb to 2020 to 2022). Study-wide context: Patients were given eight vaccinations, in weeks 1, 3, 5, 7, 11, 15, 19 and 23, which matched visits V03 through V10. Vaccination began 4-6 weeks after radiotherapy alone, or alongside temozolomide cycles in the chemotherapy-containing groups. The approximately 30 treated patients were roughly 62% male and 37.5% female, with a mean age of roughly 42 years. Peripheral blood samples were drawn at six visits, namely V03 (baseline), V05, V07, V10, V12 and V13. Prior to enrollment, patients had been given standard therapy consisting of radiotherapy alone, temozolomide alone, or radiochemotherapy with temozolomide, with the combination given to most patients. Longitudinal TCRB deep sequencing was performed for some 25 treated patients wherever samples were available for exploratory analyses. Broader findings and caveats from the paper: Immune responses induced by the vaccine were seen in around 93% of patients across multiple MHC alleles. Pseudoprogression seemed to be unrelated to changes in the top peripheral T cell clonotypes found by TCRB sequencing. The authors noted that analyses of patient blood samples could not be reproduced because of sample limitations. Availability determined which PBMC samples were chosen for TCRB deep sequencing.

The time point label, as the study defines it: week 5, during vaccination. Every vaccine dose consisted of 300 ug of a 20-mer mutant IDH1 peptide in Montanide, administered subcutaneously together with topical imiquimod. The donors had newly diagnosed IDH1-mutant astrocytomas of WHO grade 3 or 4 that showed loss of nuclear ATRX. The samples were drawn from NOA16, a multicentre, single-arm, open-label phase I trial in Germany that tested a mutant IDH1 peptide vaccine in humans for the first time. Genomic DNA for TCRB sequencing was isolated from EDTA blood with the DNeasy Blood and Tissue Kit. The germline V gene provides CDR1 SNHLY and CDR2 FYNNEI. V is pared back by 6 bases and J by 7 bases, with 13 bases lying between the germline termini. From the cysteine through the phenylalanine, the CDR3 covers 12 amino acids. Only CDR3 DNA remains: 36 bases, in frame from the first base. Remarks on this clone: Its specific antigen is unknown. No base quality values were provided; no much bigger clone lies one nucleotide off.

Preparation of the library involved the immunoSEQ multiplex PCR assay. The hsTCRB Kit was used according to the manufacturer's protocol to amplify rearranged TCR beta chain sequences. An Illumina MiSeq was used to sequence the TCRB libraries. Per the authors' processing: Demultiplexing, trimming and gene mapping were performed with the kit vendor's proprietary platform. TCRdb mirrors the immuneACCESS table, restricted to in-frame sequences. Some clones are absent from its copies; in checked studies, under half trace to an unresolved V gene, and the reason for the others is unknown. The DNA gave D and trimming, while V, J and clone size come from that table. This sample lists about 38,000 clones; about 84% were detected once. The top ten constitute 5.5% of the sample.

The specimen was PBMCs, collected from a glioma patient whose treatment included an IDH1 peptide vaccine. The chain was built from TRBV2 and TRBJ2-7, with the D gene possibly TRBD1 or TRBD2, each one fitting 5 bases. This clonotype originated in a middle-aged man with glioma. The CDR3 protein sequence reads: CASRTPGAEQYF. The DNA sequence reads TGTGCCAGCAGGACCCCCGGGGCTGAGCAGTACTTC.